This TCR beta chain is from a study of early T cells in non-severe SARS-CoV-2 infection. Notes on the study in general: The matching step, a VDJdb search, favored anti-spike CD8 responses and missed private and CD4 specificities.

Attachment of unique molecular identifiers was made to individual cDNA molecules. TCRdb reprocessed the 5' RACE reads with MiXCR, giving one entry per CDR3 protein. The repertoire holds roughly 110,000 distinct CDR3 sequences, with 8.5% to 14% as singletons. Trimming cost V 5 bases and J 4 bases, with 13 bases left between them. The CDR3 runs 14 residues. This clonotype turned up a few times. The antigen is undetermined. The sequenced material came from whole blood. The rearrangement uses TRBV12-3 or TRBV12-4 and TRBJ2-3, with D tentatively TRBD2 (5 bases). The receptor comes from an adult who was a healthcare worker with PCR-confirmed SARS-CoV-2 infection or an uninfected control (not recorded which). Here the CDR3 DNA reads TGTGCCAGCAGTACGACCCAGCGGTCAGATACGCAGTATTTT. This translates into CASSTTQRSDTQYF.